This entry describes one T cell receptor (beta chain). The data originate from a study of blood T cell repertoires in COVID-19. Study-level information: Acute-phase and convalescent COVID-19 samples originated in the United States, Italy and Spain. Nucleic acid was either cDNA or gDNA, and it came from T cells, B-cell-depleted T cells, or PBMCs.

The CDR3 runs 15 residues. Losses at the gene ends were 0 bases for V and 11 bases for J; bases not matched to a gene: 10. Per the germline V gene, CDR1 is LGHNA and CDR2 is YNFKEQ. Adults between roughly 18 and 95 years of age took part from 20 to 25 US areas. Sequencing used immunoSEQ multiplex PCR; TCRdb keeps in-frame clones, though not all of them. The data show approximately 160,000 clones, roughly 80% seen once. This chain uses TRBV4-2 with TRBJ1-1, with 9 bases fitting TRBD1. This receptor was taken from a man aged 45-65 years who had recovered from COVID-19. The sequenced material came from PBMCs or T cells enriched from blood (not recorded which). The CDR3 nucleotides read TGTGCCAGCAGCCAAGATCTTTGGGACAGGGTATCGGCTTTCTTT. It specifies CASSQDLWDRVSAFF.